This T cell receptor (beta chain) emerged from a study of T cell responses to AZD1222 COVID-19 vaccine. There are 15 residues in the CDR3. With 6 bases removed from V and 3 bases from J, the gap between germline ends came to 14 bases. Germline V CDR1 and CDR2: MNHEY, SVGAGI. Using immunoSEQ multiplex PCR, the repertoire was profiled, and TCRdb retains in-frame clones only, with some absent. The sample comprises some 150,000 clones, 88% of which are singletons, and approximately 3% rests with the top ten. Overall study results and limits: Baseline serostatus was positive in only 5 to 7 AZD1222 recipients. In all cases, repertoires were sampled only after the peak T cell response.

The analysis combined second doses at about 4 or about 12 weeks. This clone was detected only once. Its antigen is not known. The sequenced sample was peripheral blood, obtained 28 days after the second AZD1222 dose. The chain carries TRBV6-5 and TRBJ1-4; D is possibly TRBD1 (6 bases). The origin of this receptor is an adult who received the AZD1222 COVID-19 vaccine. CDR3 residues: CASRQGNRPNEKLFF. In DNA, the CDR3 is TGTGCCAGCAGACAGGGAAATCGGCCTAATGAAAAACTGTTTTTT.